This passage covers 18 T cell receptor beta chains from one sample sequenced in a study of cytomegalovirus exposure and HLA in healthy donors listed by TCRdb under 2017. Receptors were amplified or captured by the immunoSEQ multiplex PCR assay. The multiplex PCR relied on a mix of 60 forward primers for TCR Vbeta segments and 13 reverse primers for TCR Jbeta segments. TCRdb retrieved this table from immuneACCESS and kept in-frame rearrangements only. Not all clones are present; in checked studies, unresolved V genes account for under half, and no reason is known for the remainder. The sample table includes some 110,000 clones. The ten top clones hold approximately 0.99% of the sample. Material: PBMCs. Receptor source: a man younger than 35 in good health and CMV-seronegative.

The chain carries TRBV7-2 and TRBJ2-5, with 9 nucleotides matching TRBD2. V trimming: 1 base; J trimming: 4 bases; junction bases outside the gene matches: 4. The germline gives CDR1 SGHTA, CDR2 FQGNSA. The CDR3 spans 15 residues. CDR3 sequence: CASSLGAGGSETQYF. Here the CDR3 DNA reads TGTGCCAGCAGCTTAGGAGCGGGAGGTTCAGAGACCCAGTACTTC.

The rearrangement links TRBV30 to TRBJ2-3, with TRBD1 matching 9 bases. The CDR3 has 15 residues. CDR1 and CDR2 (germline): GTSNPN, SVGIG (reference sequence). V shed 3 bases, J shed 3 bases, and the junction held 7 bases outside the gene matches. The CDR3 DNA is TGTGCCTGGAGACAAAAGACAGGGGGAACAGATACGCAGTATTTT. Protein product: CAWRQKTGGTDTQYF.

The genes are TRBV28 and TRBJ1-5; D gene unclear. The V gene lost 5 bases and the J gene lost 0 bases, with 20 bases spanning the gap. Germline V CDR1 and CDR2: MDHEN, SYDVKM. CDR3 length: 18 amino acids. CDR3 bases: TGTGCCAGCAGTGGCCCCCTGATGGAGAAAAATAGCAATCAGCCCCAGCATTTT. This gives the protein CASSGPLMEKNSNQPQHF.

This rearrangement joins TRBV6-1 to TRBJ1-5; TRBD1 might be the D (5 bases). Per germline, CDR1 MNHNS and CDR2 SASEGT. The CDR3 spans 12 residues. Trimming stripped 8 bases from V and 4 bases from J, with 9 bases between. CDR3 nucleotides: TGTGCCAGCGGGGCAGGGAATCAGCCCCAGCATTTT. It yields the protein CASGAGNQPQHF.

V usage is TRBV5-1 and J usage is TRBJ2-7; D call uncertain. CDR3 length: 12 residues. Germline V gene sequence: CDR1 SGHRS, CDR2 YFSETQ. V lost 2 bases to trimming and J lost 7 bases, with 10 bases between them. CDR3 coding DNA: TGCGCCAGCAGCTTACCTGGGCCAGAGCAGTACTTC. This codes for CASSLPGPEQYF.

The chain has TRBV4-1 and TRBJ1-3; unclear D gene. This CDR3 region has 12 residues. The V gene's germline CDR1 is MGHRA and CDR2 YSYEKL. Trimming cost V 4 bases and J 9 bases, with 10 bases left between them. The CDR3 coding sequence is TGCGCCAGCAGCCCCCTCAGTGGCACCATATATTTT. As protein: CASSPLSGTIYF.

This chain connects TRBV19 to TRBJ1-5, with D uncertain. The CDR3 runs to 12 residues. In germline, CDR1 is LNHDA, CDR2 SQIVND (reference sequence). V shed 3 bases and J shed 6 bases, with 6 bases lying between them. CDR3 sequence (DNA): TGTGCCAGTAGTATGATGGCTCAGCCCCAGCATTTT. Protein product: CASSMMAQPQHF.

The CDR3 loop reads CASSLLAVLNTEAFF. In nucleotides, the CDR3 is TGTGCCAGCAGCTTACTAGCAGTATTGAACACTGAAGCTTTCTTT. The chain combines TRBV11-2 with TRBJ1-1, with D unresolved. This CDR3 has 15 amino acids. The germline gives CDR1 SGHAT, CDR2 FQNNGV. V gave up 2 bases and J gave up 0 bases, with 10 bases separating them.

The chain joins TRBV30 to TRBJ1-6; 7 bases align to TRBD1. This CDR3 spans 15 amino acids. Germline CDR1 reads GTSNPN; CDR2 reads SVGIG (reference sequence). Trimming cost V 1 base and J 8 bases; bases outside gene matches: 8. The CDR3 nucleotides are TGTGCCTGGAGTGGACGATCGACAGGGTATTCACCCCTCCACTTT. Translated: CAWSGRSTGYSPLHF.

J is TRBJ1-2 and V is TRBV19; 10 bases are shared with TRBD1. After removal of 10 bases from V and 3 bases from J, the junction contained 11 bases not matched to a gene. The germline gives CDR1 LNHDA, CDR2 SQIVND (reference sequence). The length of the CDR3 is 15 residues. CDR3 sequence: CATKVIGTGDYGYTF. DNA for the CDR3: TGTGCCACAAAAGTCATTGGGACAGGGGACTATGGCTACACCTTC.

The chain is built from TRBV6-5 and TRBJ2-7; 7 positions agree with TRBD1. Germline V gene lookup returns CDR1 MNHEY and CDR2 SVGAGI. The CDR3 is made up of 15 amino acids. J was trimmed by 1 base and V by 9 bases; bases with no gene match: 12. CDR3 sequence reads: CASKTRGQESYEQYF. The CDR3 DNA is TGTGCCAGTAAGACGAGAGGACAGGAGTCCTACGAGCAGTACTTC.

V and J are TRBV7-9 and TRBJ2-1, with TRBD2 identical over 8 bases. The CDR3 has 16 residues. Germline V gene data show CDR1 as SEHNR and CDR2 as FQNEAQ (reference sequence). V trimming: 9 bases; J trimming: 0 bases; junction bases outside the gene matches: 10. The CDR3 DNA is TGTGCCAGTGCCGGGAGGGGGGGAAGCTCCTACAATGAGCAGTTCTTC. Translating it yields CASAGRGGSSYNEQFF. Using reference TRBV7-9 and TRBJ2-1 for the parts outside the CDR3, the full variable domain is DTGVSQNPRHKITKRGQNVTFRCDPISEHNRLYWYRQTLGQGPEFLTYFQNEAQLEKSRLLSDRFSAERPKGSFSTLEIQRTEQGDSAMYLCASAGRGGSSYNEQFFGPGTRLTVL.

The CDR3 DNA reads as TGCGCCAGCAGTTACTCGCTGGGACAGGGATCATGGGAGCAGTACTTC. Translation gives CASSYSLGQGSWEQYF. V gene TRBV5-1 combines with J gene TRBJ2-7; the match to TRBD1 covers 9 bases. The CDR3 is 16 amino acids. Per germline, CDR1 SGHRS and CDR2 YFSETQ. The junction had 16 bases not matched to a gene; V was cut back by 5 bases and J by 7 bases.

V gene TRBV27 combines with J gene TRBJ2-7; weak D call: TRBD1 (5 bases). From germline, CDR1 is MNHEY and CDR2 SMNVEV (reference sequence). The V end was cut by 3 bases, the J end by 5 bases, with 17 bases between. This CDR3 has 15 amino acids. Here the CDR3 DNA reads TGTGCCAGCAGTTTGAGGTCGGGCAGGGTGCACGAGCAGTACTTC. This gives the protein CASSLRSGRVHEQYF.

This chain joins TRBV6-5 and TRBJ1-3, with D maybe TRBD1 (5 bases). This CDR3 region has 16 residues. Germline V lookup: CDR1 MNHEY, CDR2 SVGAGI. Trimming removed 2 bases at V and 4 bases at J, with 15 bases between. The CDR3: CASSYKVSGAGNTIYF. The CDR3 DNA sequence: TGTGCCAGCAGTTACAAAGTCAGTGGGGCAGGAAACACCATATATTTT.

The chain is built from TRBV18 and TRBJ2-2; D possibly corresponds to TRBD1 (6 bases). Germline V gene data show CDR1 as KGHSH and CDR2 as LQKENI. The CDR3 totals 15 residues. V was shortened by 2 bases and J by 1 base, with 8 bases between the two germline ends. CDR3 region: CASSPMGQNTGELFF. The CDR3 DNA follows: TGTGCCAGCTCACCAATGGGACAGAACACCGGGGAGCTGTTTTTT.

The rearrangement joins TRBV19 to TRBJ2-7, with 7 positions matching TRBD2. This CDR3 is 17 amino acids long. Germline CDR1 LNHDA, CDR2 SQIVND (reference sequence). Trimming removed 7 bases from V and 2 bases from J; junction bases left unmatched: 17. In DNA form, the CDR3 reads TGTGCCAGTAACTTCCGGGGAGGGCTGGTAAGACCCTACGAGCAGTACTTC. Its protein product is CASNFRGGLVRPYEQYF.

The rearrangement joins TRBV19 to TRBJ2-5; TRBD2 aligns across 7 bases. This CDR3 has 16 residues. Germline V gives CDR1 LNHDA, CDR2 SQIVND (reference sequence). Germline trimming cut 0 bases from V and 5 bases from J; bases unmatched to any gene: 9. Here the CDR3 reads CASSIDRAGVGETQYF. The DNA of the CDR3 is TGTGCCAGTAGTATAGATCGTGCGGGGGTTGGGGAGACCCAGTACTTC. Based on the CDR3 plus reference TRBV19 and TRBJ2-5, the full variable domain is DGGITQSPKYLFRKEGQNVTLSCEQNLNHDAMYWYRQDPGQGLRLIYYSQIVNDFQKGDIAEGYSVSREKKESFPLTVTSAQKNPTAFYLCASSIDRAGVGETQYFGPGTRLLVL.